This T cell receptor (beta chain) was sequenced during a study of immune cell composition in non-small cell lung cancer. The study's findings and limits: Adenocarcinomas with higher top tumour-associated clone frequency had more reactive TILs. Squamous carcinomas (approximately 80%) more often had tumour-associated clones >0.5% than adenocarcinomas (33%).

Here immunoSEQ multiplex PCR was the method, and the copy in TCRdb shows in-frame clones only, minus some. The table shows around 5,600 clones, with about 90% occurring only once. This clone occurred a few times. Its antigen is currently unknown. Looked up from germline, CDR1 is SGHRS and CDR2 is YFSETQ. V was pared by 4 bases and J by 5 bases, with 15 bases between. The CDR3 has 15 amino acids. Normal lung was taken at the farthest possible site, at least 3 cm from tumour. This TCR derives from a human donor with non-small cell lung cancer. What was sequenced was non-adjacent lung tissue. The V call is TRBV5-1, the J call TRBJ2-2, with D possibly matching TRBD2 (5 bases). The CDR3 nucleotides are TGCGCCAGCAGCCCTGGAGGCTATGAAACCGGGGAGCTGTTTTTT. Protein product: CASSPGGYETGELFF.